This TCR beta chain emerged from a study of shared clonotypes between healthy human individuals. Overall study results and limits: Shared clonotypes across all four donors exceeded non-shared ones in generation probability. Rarefaction indicated that sorted-subset sequencing remained incomplete although depth was large.

Source study methods: Filtering of immunoSEQ junctional sequences could not match full-length read filtering. Some clones are missing from TCRdb's copy, which holds only in-frame ones; the method was immunoSEQ multiplex PCR. That table supplies the V and J calls and clone size; D and trimming were determined from the DNA. The sample includes about 2.1 million clones, roughly 91% seen only once; the top ten take 1.7%. Remarks on this clone: Its antigen is unknown.

V was shortened by 7 bases and J by 8 bases, with 14 bases between the two germline ends. Germline CDR1 and CDR2: MNHNY and SVGAGI (reference sequence). CDR3 length: 12 residues. CD45RO-negative, CCR7-selected cells formed the naive CD8 fraction, which excluded terminally differentiated effector memory CD45RA+ cells. Every donor was a Caucasian adult from Nashville, Tennessee. The sample comprised naive CD8+ T cells from PBMCs. The receptor was derived from a man aged 18 to 30 in good health. Some clones in this sample may be carry-over from other donors' samples. The J gene is TRBJ1-2, the V gene TRBV6-6; D uncertain. The CDR3 region has the DNA TGTGCCAGCAACCTATGGGGAGAAGGCTACACCTTC. As protein: CASNLWGEGYTF.